This T cell receptor beta chain was documented in a study of PD-L1 blockade in urothelial cancer. Time point given: peripheral blood 6 weeks after treatment start. Locally advanced or metastatic urothelial carcinoma was diagnosed in the patients. Sequenced by immunoSEQ multiplex PCR; TCRdb stores in-frame clones only, minus some. The sample lists tens of thousands of clones, around 82% occurring once. CDR1 is WNHNN, CDR2 SYGVQD, per germline (reference sequence). V dropped 0 bases and J dropped 8; count of bases not matched to a gene: 9. This CDR3 has 15 residues. This clone showed up just once. This receptor was obtained from a man in his 70s with urothelial cancer. The starting material was PBMCs, obtained around atezolizumab (anti-PD-L1) treatment. The V gene is TRBV10-1, the J gene TRBJ2-7; TRBD2 matches 8 bases. In nucleotides, the CDR3 is TGCGCCAGCAGTGAGTCAGCGGGAGACGACTATAAGCAGTACTTC. Its protein is CASSESAGDDYKQYF.